The present TCR beta chain was sequenced within a study of monozygotic twins with inflammatory bowel disease. This CDR3 comprises 13 residues. The germline CDR1 and CDR2 sequences are DFQATT and SNEGSKA (reference sequence). TCRdb reprocessed the 5' RACE reads, keeping one entry per CDR3 protein, no DNA. This sample's table has a few hundred thousand distinct CDR3 sequences. The origin of this receptor is a human donor with ulcerative colitis or Crohn's disease, or a healthy co-twin of an affected twin (not recorded which). The rearrangement links TRBV20-1 to TRBJ1-5. The sequenced sample was blood. The CDR3 is CSAREDRNQPQHF.